The rows below give T cell receptor beta chains drawn from one sample of a study of T cells in Graves' hyperthyroidism and ophthalmopathy. TCRdb itself ran the multiplex PCR reads through MiXCR, one entry per CDR3 protein. The table has around 600,000 distinct CDR3 sequences, 16% seen once. The sequencing sample was made of blood. The source of these receptors is a woman aged 40 to 50 with Graves' ophthalmopathy. The CDR3 runs from the conserved cysteine through the conserved F or W. A D gene is named only where the DNA matches it firmly. Expanded clones are given a class, and other clones once, few, many or no size at all.

V gene,J gene,clone size,D gene,CDR3 protein,CDR3 DNA
TRBV28,TRBJ1-5,many,TRBD1,CASSLALTGFSAPQHF,TGTGCCAGCAGTTTGGCCCTGACAGGGTTTAGTGCGCCCCAGCATTTT
TRBV27,TRBJ2-4,few,TRBD1,CASSDPRGRLDIQYF,TGTGCCAGCAGCGATCCCAGGGGGCGTCTTGACATTCAGTACTTC
TRBV18,TRBJ2-1,many,TRBD1,CASSPVQGAWNEQFF,TGTGCCAGCTCACCAGTACAGGGGGCCTGGAATGAGCAGTTCTTC
TRBV11-2,TRBJ2-2,many,-,CASSLGRSPNTGELFF,TGTGCCAGCAGCTTAGGGCGCAGCCCGAACACCGGGGAGCTGTTTTTT
TRBV20-1,TRBJ1-6,-,-,CSARGGGARSYNSPLHF,TGCAGTGCTAGAGGGGGGGGCGCCCGCTCCTATAATTCACCCCTCCACTTT
TRBV7-3,TRBJ2-1,many,TRBD2,CASSYSGGEEQFF,TGTGCCAGCAGCTACTCGGGGGGGGAGGAGCAGTTCTTC
TRBV19,TRBJ1-1,few,-,CASSIPSRDTEAFF,TGTGCCAGTAGTATCCCGAGCAGGGACACTGAAGCTTTCTTT
TRBV28,TRBJ2-7,many,-,CASSTGRLVSYRGSYEQYF,TGTGCCAGCAGTACCGGAAGACTAGTCTCGTATAGGGGCTCCTACGAGCAGTACTTC
TRBV29-1,TRBJ2-1,-,-,CSVQGGRRVTHIYNNEQFF,TGCAGCGTTCAAGGGGGGCGTCGGGTCACCCATATATACAATAATGAGCAGTTCTTC
TRBV7-2,TRBJ2-1,few,TRBD2,CASSLHRLADPREQFF,TGTGCCAGCAGCCTTCACCGACTAGCGGATCCCAGGGAGCAGTTCTTC
TRBV9,TRBJ2-2,few,-,CASTPTGLYTGELFF,TGTGCCAGCACCCCGACAGGCCTCTACACCGGGGAGCTGTTTTTT
TRBV11-2,TRBJ2-7,many,TRBD2,CASTGRGVEQYF,TGTGCCAGCACTGGGAGGGGCGTTGAGCAGTACTTC
TRBV7-9,TRBJ1-1,few,-,CASSPQTTEAFF,TGTGCCAGCAGCCCTCAGACGACTGAAGCTTTCTTT
TRBV10-2,TRBJ2-5,many,TRBD1,CASRTQGSQETQYF,TGCGCCAGCAGGACACAGGGGAGTCAAGAGACCCAGTACTTC
TRBV2,TRBJ2-2,many,TRBD1,CASRGTGWSGELFF,TGTGCCAGCAGAGGGACAGGGTGGTCCGGGGAGCTGTTTTTT
TRBV10-3,TRBJ1-1,few,-,CAISEPLRGTEAFF,TGTGCCATCAGTGAACCCCTCAGGGGCACTGAAGCTTTCTTT
TRBV12-3/TRBV12-4,TRBJ1-5,-,-,CASSKAASNQPQHF,TGTGCCAGCAGTAAGGCGGCCAGCAATCAGCCCCAGCATTTT
TRBV5-8,TRBJ2-3,-,-,CASSLVFRQWTVEDTQYF,TGTGCCAGCAGCTTGGTTTTTAGGCAGTGGACCGTTGAAGATACGCAGTATTTT
TRBV5-1,TRBJ2-7,-,TRBD1,CASSLEGTGLGEQYF,TGCGCCAGCAGCTTGGAAGGGACAGGGCTGGGAGAGCAGTACTTC
TRBV11-2,TRBJ1-6,-,-,CASKLGPNNSPLHF,TGTGCCAGCAAACTCGGACCCAATAATTCACCCCTCCACTTT
TRBV2,TRBJ2-3,few,TRBD2,CASAKLAGDTDTQYF,TGTGCCAGCGCCAAACTAGCGGGGGACACAGATACGCAGTATTTT
TRBV27,TRBJ2-5,many,-,CASKPSPGQETQYF,TGTGCCAGCAAACCCTCCCCAGGTCAAGAGACCCAGTACTTC
TRBV2,TRBJ2-5,many,-,CASIPGRAQETQYF,TGTGCCAGCATTCCCGGCAGGGCCCAGGAGACCCAGTACTTC
TRBV28,TRBJ1-6,-,TRBD1,CASSLDRFTGNSPLHF,TGTGCCAGCAGTTTGGACAGGTTCACAGGGAATTCACCCCTCCACTTT
TRBV12-3/TRBV12-4,TRBJ2-7,many,-,CASSLSGIKYEQYF,TGTGCCAGCAGTTTGTCCGGGATTAAGTACGAGCAGTACTTC
TRBV12-3/TRBV12-4,TRBJ1-2,-,TRBD1,CASSLGAGGAGSYTF,TGTGCCAGCAGTTTAGGGGCAGGGGGCGCAGGATCCTACACCTTC
TRBV2,TRBJ2-1,many,TRBD1,CASTRTGPLANEQFF,TGTGCCAGCACCCGGACAGGACCTTTAGCCAATGAGCAGTTCTTC
TRBV2,TRBJ1-6,-,-,CASRNSNSPLHF,TGTGCCAGCAGAAACTCTAATTCACCCCTCCACTTT
TRBV12-3/TRBV12-4,TRBJ2-3,many,-,CASRLASRFTDTQYF,TGTGCCAGCAGACTCGCTAGCAGATTCACAGATACGCAGTATTTT
TRBV20-1,TRBJ2-7,many,TRBD2,CSANPGLAGSEQYF,TGCAGTGCCAACCCGGGACTAGCGGGATCCGAGCAGTACTTC
TRBV3-1,TRBJ1-5,many,TRBD1,CASSHGTGEQPQHF,TGTGCCAGCAGTCACGGGACAGGGGAGCAGCCCCAGCATTTT
TRBV7-6,TRBJ2-1,many,TRBD2,CASSLSAGEGNEQFF,TGTGCCAGCAGCTTATCGGCGGGAGAAGGTAATGAGCAGTTCTTC
TRBV6-1,TRBJ1-5,many,TRBD1,CASSPGQAYQPQHF,TGTGCCAGCAGTCCGGGACAGGCATATCAGCCCCAGCATTTT
TRBV5-6,TRBJ1-1,-,TRBD1,CASSLVLGQESMNTEAFF,TGTGCCAGCAGCTTGGTGTTGGGACAGGAGTCGATGAACACTGAAGCTTTCTTT
TRBV6-5,TRBJ2-5,many,-,CASSYSTNLKPSTQYF,TGTGCCAGCAGTTACTCGACAAATCTCAAGCCCAGTACCCAGTACTTC
TRBV2,TRBJ1-2,many,-,CASSSQGSNYGYTF,TGTGCCAGCAGTAGTCAGGGCTCCAACTATGGCTACACCTTC
TRBV28,TRBJ2-3,many,-,CASTSPGEAYFGTQYF,TGTGCCAGCACCTCGCCAGGGGAGGCGTACTTCGGTACGCAGTATTTT
TRBV4-2,TRBJ2-2,-,-,CASSQEGGTLLTGELFF,TGTGCCAGCAGCCAAGAAGGGGGAACCCTTCTCACCGGGGAGCTGTTTTTT
TRBV2,TRBJ1-1,many,TRBD1,CASSDSVDRGLRTEAFF,TGTGCCAGCAGTGATTCGGTCGACAGGGGGCTTAGGACTGAAGCTTTCTTT
TRBV20-1,TRBJ2-1,many,-,CSFDLSSSYNEQFF,TGCAGTTTCGACCTATCCAGCTCCTACAATGAGCAGTTCTTC
TRBV6-2/TRBV6-3,TRBJ1-1,many,-,CASSSYGPHMNTEAFF,TGTGCCAGCAGTTCATACGGGCCTCATATGAACACTGAAGCTTTCTTT
TRBV29-1,TRBJ1-2,-,TRBD1,CSAQPWTGDYGYTF,TGCAGCGCTCAGCCGTGGACAGGGGACTATGGCTACACCTTC
TRBV20-1,TRBJ2-2,once,-,CSARRGTNTGELFF,TGCAGTGCGCGAAGGGGAACTAACACCGGGGAGCTGTTTTTT
TRBV5-1,TRBJ1-1,few,TRBD1,CASRYGGQVNTEAFF,TGCGCCAGCAGATATGGGGGACAGGTGAACACTGAAGCTTTCTTT
TRBV12-3/TRBV12-4,TRBJ2-3,many,-,CASSLLWRGATDTQYF,TGTGCCAGCAGTTTACTTTGGCGCGGGGCCACAGATACGCAGTATTTT
TRBV7-9,TRBJ1-5,few,TRBD1,CASSGGGPNQPQHF,TGTGCCAGCTCAGGGGGGGGGCCAAATCAGCCCCAGCATTTT
TRBV6-1,TRBJ2-1,few,TRBD2,CASSSSGRADNEQFF,TGTGCCAGCAGTTCTAGCGGGAGGGCCGATAATGAGCAGTTCTTC
TRBV2,TRBJ2-3,few,-,CASFRDSTDTQYF,TGTGCCAGTTTCCGGGACTCCACAGATACGCAGTATTTT
TRBV6-5,TRBJ1-4,-,TRBD1,CASSYSRRGTEKLFF,TGTGCCAGCAGTTACTCCCGCAGGGGGACTGAAAAACTGTTTTTT
TRBV30,TRBJ2-3,-,-,CAWSVPGGGSTDTQYF,TGTGCCTGGAGTGTACCTGGTGGAGGATCCACAGATACGCAGTATTTT
TRBV27,TRBJ1-2,many,-,CASRDRGGYTF,TGTGCCAGCAGGGACAGAGGAGGCTACACCTTC
TRBV19,TRBJ1-2,few,TRBD1,CASSIGGTGSGYTF,TGTGCCAGTAGTATAGGAGGGACAGGTTCCGGCTACACCTTC
TRBV3-1,TRBJ2-1,many,TRBD2,CASSQGRVGLAGYNEQFF,TGTGCCAGCAGCCAAGGACGGGTGGGCCTAGCGGGATACAATGAGCAGTTCTTC
TRBV12-3/TRBV12-4,TRBJ2-1,-,-,CATSLNSGPYNEQFF,TGTGCCACCAGTTTAAACAGCGGACCCTACAATGAGCAGTTCTTC
TRBV10-2,TRBJ1-5,-,-,CASGFGGPQHF,TGCGCCAGCGGGTTTGGGGGGCCCCAGCATTTT
TRBV19,TRBJ2-2,-,-,CASESGALNTGELFF,TGTGCCAGCGAGTCCGGGGCCCTGAACACCGGGGAGCTGTTTTTT
TRBV2,TRBJ2-7,-,TRBD2,CASSSRLAGGAYEQYF,TGTGCCAGCAGCTCGCGACTAGCGGGAGGGGCCTACGAGCAGTACTTC
TRBV3-1,TRBJ2-3,-,TRBD2,CASSQDLGLATDTQYF,TGTGCCAGCAGCCAAGATCTGGGACTAGCCACAGATACGCAGTATTTT